The clone carrying this TCR beta chain was picked up a small number of times. This CDR3 is 14 amino acids long. The V gene lost 6 bases and the J gene lost 6 bases, with 14 bases spanning the gap. It was with previously described methods and listed TCR primers that bulk TCR libraries were made. TCRdb reprocessed the PCR reads with MiXCR, giving one entry per CDR3 protein. The table shows about 640,000 distinct CDR3 sequences, with 15% to 20% occurring only once. The sample comes from a study of molecular identifiers for immune sequencing clone quantification. This receptor was obtained from a human donor in good health. Some libraries in this study had Jurkat cell RNA spiked in. The chain employs TRBV12-3 or TRBV12-4 and TRBJ2-2, with D unclear. The specimen was naive CD8+ T cells from blood, with Jurkat cell RNA spiked in. Subset defined: FACS-sorted CD8+CD4-CCR7+CD45RA+ naive T cells. CDR3 coding DNA: TGTGCCAGCAGCCCCGTGGACCAGCCCGGGGAGCTGTTTTTT. Encoded protein: CASSPVDQPGELFF.